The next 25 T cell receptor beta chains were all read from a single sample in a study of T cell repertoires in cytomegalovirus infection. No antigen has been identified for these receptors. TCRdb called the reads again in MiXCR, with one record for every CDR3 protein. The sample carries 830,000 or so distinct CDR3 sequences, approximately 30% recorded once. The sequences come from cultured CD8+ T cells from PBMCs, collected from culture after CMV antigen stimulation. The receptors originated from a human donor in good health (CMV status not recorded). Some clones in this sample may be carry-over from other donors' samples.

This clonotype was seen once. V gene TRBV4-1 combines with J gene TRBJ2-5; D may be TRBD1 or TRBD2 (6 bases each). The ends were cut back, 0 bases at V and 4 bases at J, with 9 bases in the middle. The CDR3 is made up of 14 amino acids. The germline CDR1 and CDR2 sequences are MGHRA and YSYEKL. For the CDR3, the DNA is TGCGCCAGCAGCCAAGATCCGGGGGCAGAGACCCAGTACTTC. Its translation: CASSQDPGAETQYF.

CDR3 sequence (DNA): TGTGCCAGCAGCCCGTGGACAGGTTCGGATGGCTACACCTTC. As protein: CASSPWTGSDGYTF. This chain connects TRBV14 to TRBJ1-2, with 7 bases identical to TRBD1. From germline, CDR1 is SGHDN and CDR2 FVKESK. V was clipped by 4 bases and J by 6 bases; unmatched bases: 8. CDR3 size: 14 residues.

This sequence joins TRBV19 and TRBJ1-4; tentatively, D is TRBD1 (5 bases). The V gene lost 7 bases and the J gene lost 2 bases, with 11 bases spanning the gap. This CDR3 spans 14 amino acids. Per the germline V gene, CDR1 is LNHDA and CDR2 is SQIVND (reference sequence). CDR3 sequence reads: CASTEGPTNEKLFF. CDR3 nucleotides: TGTGCCAGTACAGAGGGGCCTACTAATGAAAAACTGTTTTTT. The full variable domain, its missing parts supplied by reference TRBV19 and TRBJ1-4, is DGGITQSPKYLFRKEGQNVTLSCEQNLNHDAMYWYRQDPGQGLRLIYYSQIVNDFQKGDIAEGYSVSREKKESFPLTVTSAQKNPTAFYLCASTEGPTNEKLFFGSGTQLSVL.

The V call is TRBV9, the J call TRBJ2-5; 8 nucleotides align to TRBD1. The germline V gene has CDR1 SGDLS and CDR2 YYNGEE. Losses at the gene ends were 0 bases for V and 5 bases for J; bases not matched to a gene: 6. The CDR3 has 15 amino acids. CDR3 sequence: CASSVEQGAEETQYF. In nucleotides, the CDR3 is TGTGCCAGCAGCGTAGAGCAGGGGGCTGAGGAGACCCAGTACTTC. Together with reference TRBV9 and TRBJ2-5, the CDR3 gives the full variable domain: DSGVTQTPKHLITATGQRVTLRCSPRSGDLSVYWYQQSLDQGLQFLIQYYNGEERAKGNILERFSAQQFPDLHSELNLSSLELGDSALYFCASSVEQGAEETQYFGPGTRLLVL.

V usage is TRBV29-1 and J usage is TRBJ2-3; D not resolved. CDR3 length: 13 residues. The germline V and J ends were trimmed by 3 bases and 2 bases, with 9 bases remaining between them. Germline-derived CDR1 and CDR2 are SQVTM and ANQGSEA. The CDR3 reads CSVELGITDTQYF. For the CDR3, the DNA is TGCAGCGTTGAGCTAGGCATCACAGATACGCAGTATTTT.

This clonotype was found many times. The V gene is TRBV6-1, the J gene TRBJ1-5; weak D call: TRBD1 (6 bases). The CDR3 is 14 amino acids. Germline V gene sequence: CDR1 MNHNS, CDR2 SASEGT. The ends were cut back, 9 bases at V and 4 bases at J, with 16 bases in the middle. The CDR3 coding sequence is TGTGCCAGTTCCCCGGGACACCCAAATCAGCCCCAGCATTTT. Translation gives CASSPGHPNQPQHF.

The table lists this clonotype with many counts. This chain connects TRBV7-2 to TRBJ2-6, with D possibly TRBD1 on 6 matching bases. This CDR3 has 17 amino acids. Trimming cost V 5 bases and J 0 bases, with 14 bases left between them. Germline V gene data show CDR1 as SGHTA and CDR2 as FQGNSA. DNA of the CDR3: TGTGCCAGCAGCCTCGGGACATCCCGCTCTGGGGCCAACGTCCTGACTTTC. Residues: CASSLGTSRSGANVLTF.

The CDR3 DNA sequence: TGTGCCAGCAGCCCGTCCCAATCCTACAATGAGCAGTTCTTC. The encoded protein is CASSPSQSYNEQFF. The rearrangement joins TRBV7-3 to TRBJ2-1; D gene unclear. Germline V gene data show CDR1 as SGHTA and CDR2 as FQGTGA. CDR3 size: 14 residues. The V end lost 5 bases, the J end lost 1 base, and 9 bases lay between the germline ends. The full variable domain, completed using reference TRBV7-3 and TRBJ2-1, is GAGVSQTPSNKVTEKGKYVELRCDPISGHTALYWYRQSLGQGPEFLIYFQGTGAADDSGLPNDRFFAVRPEGSVSTLKIQRTERGDSAVYLCASSPSQSYNEQFFGPGTRLTVL.

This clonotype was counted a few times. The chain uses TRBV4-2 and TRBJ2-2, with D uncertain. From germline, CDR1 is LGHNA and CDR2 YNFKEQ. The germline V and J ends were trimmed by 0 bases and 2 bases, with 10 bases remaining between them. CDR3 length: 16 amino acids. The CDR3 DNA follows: TGTGCCAGCAGCCAAGATAAAAACCCCAACACCGGGGAGCTGTTTTTT. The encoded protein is CASSQDKNPNTGELFF.

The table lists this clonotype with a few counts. CDR3 residues: CASRQTGGLNYGYTF. The CDR3 DNA reads TGTGCCAGCCGTCAGACAGGGGGCCTTAACTATGGCTACACCTTC. The chain joins TRBV27 to TRBJ1-2; 10 nucleotides match TRBD1. The V gene's germline CDR1 is MNHEY and CDR2 SMNVEV (reference sequence). The CDR3 is 15 amino acids. V trimming: 8 bases; J trimming: 1 base; junction bases outside the gene matches: 7.

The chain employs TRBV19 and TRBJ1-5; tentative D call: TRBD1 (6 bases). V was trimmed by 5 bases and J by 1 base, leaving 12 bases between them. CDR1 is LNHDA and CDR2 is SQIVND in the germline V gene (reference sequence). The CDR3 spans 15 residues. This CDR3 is CASSYTGFSNQPQHF. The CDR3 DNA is TGTGCCAGTAGTTATACAGGGTTCAGCAATCAGCCCCAGCATTTT.

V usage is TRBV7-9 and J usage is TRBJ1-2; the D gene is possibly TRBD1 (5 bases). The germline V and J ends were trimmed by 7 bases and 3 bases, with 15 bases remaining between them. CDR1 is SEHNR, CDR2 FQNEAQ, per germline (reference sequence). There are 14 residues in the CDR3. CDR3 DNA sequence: TGTGCCAGCACCTCTATCGGGGCCTACTATGGCTACACCTTC. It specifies CASTSIGAYYGYTF.

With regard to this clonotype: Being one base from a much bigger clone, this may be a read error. This CDR3 reads CASIQTGEAFF. DNA for the CDR3: TGTGCCAGCATCCAGACAGGAGAAGCTTTCTTT. The chain combines TRBV27 with TRBJ1-1, with a tentative D call TRBD1 (6 bases). CDR1 is MNHEY and CDR2 is SMNVEV in the germline V gene (reference sequence). The CDR3 covers 11 residues. The germline V and J ends were trimmed by 7 bases and 8 bases, with 11 bases remaining between them.

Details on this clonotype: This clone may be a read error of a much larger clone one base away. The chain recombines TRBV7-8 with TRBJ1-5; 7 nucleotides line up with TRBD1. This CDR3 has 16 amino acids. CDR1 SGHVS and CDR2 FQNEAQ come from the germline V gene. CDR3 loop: CATGPPQGNGNQPRHF. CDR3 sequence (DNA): TGTGCCACCGGGCCCCCACAGGGGAACGGCAATCAGCCCCGGCATTTT.

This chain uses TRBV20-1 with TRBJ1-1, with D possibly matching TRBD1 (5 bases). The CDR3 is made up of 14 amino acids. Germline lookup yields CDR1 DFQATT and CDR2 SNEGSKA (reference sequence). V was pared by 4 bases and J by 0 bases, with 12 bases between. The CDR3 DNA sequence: TGCAGTGCTATGACAGTTATCATGAACACTGAAGCTTTCTTT. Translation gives CSAMTVIMNTEAFF.

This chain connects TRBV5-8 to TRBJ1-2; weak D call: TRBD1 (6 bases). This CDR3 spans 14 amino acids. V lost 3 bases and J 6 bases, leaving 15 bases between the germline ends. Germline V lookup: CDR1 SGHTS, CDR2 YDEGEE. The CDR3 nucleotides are TGTGCCAGCAGCTCGCTTTATGGGGGCAATGGCTACACCTTC. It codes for CASSSLYGGNGYTF.

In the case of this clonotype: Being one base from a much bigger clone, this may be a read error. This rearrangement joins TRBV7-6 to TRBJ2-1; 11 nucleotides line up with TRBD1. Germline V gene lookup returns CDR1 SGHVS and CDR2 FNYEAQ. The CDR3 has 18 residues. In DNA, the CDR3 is TGTGCCGGCAGCTTACTCGGACAGGGGGCGAGGCTCTACAATGAGCAGTTCTTC. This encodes CAGSLLGQGARLYNEQFF.

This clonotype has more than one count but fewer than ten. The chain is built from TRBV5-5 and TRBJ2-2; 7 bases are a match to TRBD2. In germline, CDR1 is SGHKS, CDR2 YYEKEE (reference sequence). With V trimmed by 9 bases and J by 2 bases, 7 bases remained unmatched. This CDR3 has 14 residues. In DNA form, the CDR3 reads TGTGCCACCCCGAGCGGGGATAACACCGGGGAGCTGTTTTTT. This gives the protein CATPSGDNTGELFF.

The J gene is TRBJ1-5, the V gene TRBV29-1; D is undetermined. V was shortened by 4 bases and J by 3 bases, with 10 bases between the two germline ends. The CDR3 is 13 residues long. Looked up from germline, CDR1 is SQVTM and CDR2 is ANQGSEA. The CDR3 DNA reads TGCAGCGTTGGTAGCGGGGACAATCAGCCCCAGCATTTT. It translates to CSVGSGDNQPQHF.

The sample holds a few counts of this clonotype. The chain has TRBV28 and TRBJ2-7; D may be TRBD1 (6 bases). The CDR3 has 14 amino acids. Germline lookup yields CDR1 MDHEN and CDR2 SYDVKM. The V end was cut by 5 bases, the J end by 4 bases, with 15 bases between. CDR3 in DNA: TGTGCCAGCAGTGAGGGCAGGGGAACGTACGAGCAGTACTTC. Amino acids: CASSEGRGTYEQYF.

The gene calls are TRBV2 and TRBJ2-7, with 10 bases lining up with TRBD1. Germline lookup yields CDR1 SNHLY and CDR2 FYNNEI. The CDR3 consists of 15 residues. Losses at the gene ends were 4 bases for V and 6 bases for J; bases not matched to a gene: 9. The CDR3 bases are TGTGCCAGCAGTGGGTTTAGGGACAGGGGTCTCGAGCAGTACGTC. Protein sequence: CASSGFRDRGLEQYV.

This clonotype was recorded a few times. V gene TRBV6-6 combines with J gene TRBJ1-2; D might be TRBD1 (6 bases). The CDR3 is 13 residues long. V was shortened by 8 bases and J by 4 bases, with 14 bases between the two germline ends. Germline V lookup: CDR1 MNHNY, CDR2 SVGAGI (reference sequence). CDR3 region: CASGDTLGYGYTF. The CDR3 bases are TGTGCCAGCGGGGACACCCTTGGCTATGGCTACACCTTC.

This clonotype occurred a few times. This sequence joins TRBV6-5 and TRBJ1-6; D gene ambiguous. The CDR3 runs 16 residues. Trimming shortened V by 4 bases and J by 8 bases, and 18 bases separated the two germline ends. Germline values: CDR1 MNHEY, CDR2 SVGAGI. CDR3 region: CASSSNHLNEDSPLHF. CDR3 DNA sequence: TGTGCCAGCAGTTCCAACCACCTAAACGAGGATTCACCCCTCCACTTT.

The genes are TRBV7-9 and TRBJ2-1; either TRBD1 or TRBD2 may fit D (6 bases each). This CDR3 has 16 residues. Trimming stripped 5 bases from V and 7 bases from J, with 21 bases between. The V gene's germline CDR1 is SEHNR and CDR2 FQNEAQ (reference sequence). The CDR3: CASSPSVGGPKNEQFF. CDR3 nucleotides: TGTGCCAGCAGCCCCTCCGTGGGGGGCCCTAAGAATGAGCAGTTCTTC.

The CDR3 reads CASSEWVVSNQPQHF. The CDR3 DNA reads TGTGCCAGCAGTGAATGGGTAGTGAGCAATCAGCCCCAGCATTTT. The chain has TRBV6-1 and TRBJ1-5, with D unclear. CDR1 is MNHNS and CDR2 is SASEGT in the germline V gene. V was shortened by 2 bases and J by 1 base, with 9 bases between the two germline ends. This CDR3 contains 15 residues.